Below, 28 T cell receptor beta chains from the same sample are listed, as sequenced in a study of regulatory T cells in long-lasting Graves disease. Time point: newly diagnosed GD, antithyroid drugs for less than 3 months. Generation of the TCR library employed RNA extracted from PBMCs. Combining iRepertoire HTBI primers with Arm-PCR of CDR3 regions, the authors built TCR beta libraries. MiXCR, run by TCRdb on the multiplex PCR reads, gives a single entry per CDR3 protein. The data contain approximately 540,000 distinct CDR3 sequences, 12% of them singletons. The data were also submitted as part of a second study, on T cells in Graves' hyperthyroidism and ophthalmopathy.

The sequenced sample was peripheral blood mononuclear cells (PBMCs), obtained at new diagnosis, from a patient treated with antithyroid drugs. The receptors stem from a woman aged 25 to 39 with Graves disease.

This clonotype has a handful of counts. The CDR3 does not close with the conserved phenylalanine or tryptophan, likely indicating a read error. The genes are TRBV15 and TRBJ1-4; D is uncertain. This CDR3 is 15 amino acids long. The V end lost 1 base, the J end lost 5 bases, and 11 bases lay between the germline ends. The germline V gene encodes CDR1 LNHNV and CDR2 YYDKDF (reference sequence). The CDR3 loop is CATSRVGRANEKLFS. CDR3 nucleotide sequence: TGTGCCACCAGCAGAGTGGGCAGAGCAAATGAAAAACTGTTTTCT.

This clonotype was seen repeatedly, ten times or more. This chain links TRBV29-1 with TRBJ1-1, with D maybe TRBD1 (5 bases). Per germline, CDR1 SQVTM and CDR2 ANQGSEA. The CDR3 runs 12 residues. Deletions cut 7 bases from V and 3 bases from J, with 12 bases between. The DNA of the CDR3 is TGCAGCGCCGTAGGGGACGACACTGAAGCTTTCTTT. Protein sequence: CSAVGDDTEAFF.

Ten or more counts support this clonotype. This rearrangement joins TRBV12-3 or TRBV12-4 to TRBJ2-7; 8 bases fit TRBD1. The CDR3 is made up of 14 amino acids. V was clipped by 6 bases and J by 6 bases; unmatched bases: 10. CDR3 nucleotide sequence: TGTGCCAGCAGAAGTGGGACAGGTCAAGGCGAGCAGTACTTC. Amino acids: CASRSGTGQGEQYF.

This clonotype was counted only a few times. The rearrangement joins TRBV7-9 to TRBJ1-1; D gene unclear. CDR3 length equals 13 residues. The V end lost 0 bases, the J end lost 7 bases, and 9 bases lay between the germline ends. The germline V gene has CDR1 SEHNR and CDR2 FQNEAQ (reference sequence). The CDR3, as DNA: TGTGCCAGCAGCTTAGCTTCTGAGGGTGAAGCTTTCTTT. Amino acids: CASSLASEGEAFF.

In this sample, this clonotype turned up many times. The chain employs TRBV12-3 or TRBV12-4 and TRBJ2-5; weak D call: TRBD2 (5 bases). The V end was cut by 5 bases, the J end by 1 base, with 11 bases between. This CDR3 spans 14 amino acids. CDR3 sequence reads: CASSLRSGQETQYF. CDR3 DNA sequence: TGTGCCAGCAGTCTCCGGAGCGGCCAAGAGACCCAGTACTTC.

In this sample, this clonotype turned up many times. This chain links TRBV27 with TRBJ1-2, with a possible D match to TRBD1 (6 bases). Germline CDR1 reads MNHEY; CDR2 reads SMNVEV (reference sequence). This CDR3 has 14 residues. V was cut by 1 base and J by 3 bases, with 9 bases left in between. The CDR3 spells CASSLYREDYGYTF. The CDR3 coding sequence is TGTGCCAGCAGTTTATACAGGGAGGACTATGGCTACACCTTC.

This chain links TRBV27 with TRBJ2-6, with no clear D. Trimming shortened V by 2 bases and J by 4 bases, and 9 bases separated the two germline ends. This CDR3 comprises 15 residues. Germline CDR1 is MNHEY and CDR2 is SMNVEV (reference sequence). The DNA for the CDR3 is TGTGCCAGCAGTTTAATTCCGGTCGGGGCCAACGTCCTGACTTTC. Translation: CASSLIPVGANVLTF.

This clonotype was observed at least ten times. CDR3 coding DNA: TGTGCCAGCACAGAAAGTGTTTGGCGGGCCGCCTACAATGAGCAGTTCTTC. Protein: CASTESVWRAAYNEQFF. The chain couples TRBV6-1 to TRBJ2-1, with D perhaps TRBD2 (5 bases). The ends were cut back, 7 bases at V and 2 bases at J, with 21 bases in the middle. The CDR3 loop spans 17 amino acids. CDR1 MNHNS and CDR2 SASEGT come from the germline V gene.

Notes on this clonotype: One junction end disagrees with the germline gene, perhaps due to a read error. The CDR3 bases are TGTGCCGGCAGTTCCGGAGATGAGCAGTTCTTC. Its protein product is CAGSSGDEQFF. The V and J genes are TRBV28 and TRBJ2-1; no clear D. CDR3 length: 11 residues. Germline CDR1 reads MDHEN; CDR2 reads SYDVKM.

This clonotype was detected many times. The chain combines TRBV2 with TRBJ1-2; no reliable D call. Germline lookup yields CDR1 SNHLY and CDR2 FYNNEI. The CDR3 covers 13 residues. The V end lost 2 bases, the J end lost 0 bases, and 4 bases lay between the germline ends. The CDR3 region is CASSEFPNYGYTF. CDR3 sequence (DNA): TGTGCCAGCAGTGAATTTCCTAACTATGGCTACACCTTC.

This clonotype was observed at least ten times. One base away lies a much larger clone, so this may be a sequencing read error. The chain couples TRBV12-3 or TRBV12-4 to TRBJ2-1; 9 bases line up with TRBD2. V was pared by 8 bases and J by 0 bases, with 2 bases of the junction left unmatched. CDR3 length equals 14 residues. DNA for the CDR3: TGTGCCAGCTGTAGCGGGAGCTCCTACAATGAGCAGTTCTTC. Its translation: CASCSGSSYNEQFF.

This clonotype was seen many times. V usage is TRBV2 and J usage is TRBJ1-6, with 8 bases matching TRBD1. The CDR3 is 14 residues long. V was pared by 7 bases and J by 8 bases, with 7 bases of the junction left unmatched. Germline values: CDR1 SNHLY, CDR2 FYNNEI. CDR3 residues: CASTPGQAYSPLHF. CDR3 DNA sequence: TGTGCCAGCACCCCGGGACAGGCTTATTCACCCCTCCACTTT.

The chain employs TRBV6-9 and TRBJ1-5; a possible D gene is TRBD1 (5 bases). Trimming stripped 2 bases from V and 0 bases from J, with 20 bases between. The CDR3 runs 19 residues. The germline CDR1 and CDR2 sequences are MNHGY and SVAAGI. CDR3 DNA sequence: TGTGCCAGCAGTTATCCGAGGGGTGGTGGCCTATATAGCAATCAGCCCCAGCATTTT. This translates into CASSYPRGGGLYSNQPQHF.

This clonotype was seen many times. This rearrangement joins TRBV6-2 or TRBV6-3 to TRBJ1-5; D is unclear. Trimming took 6 bases from V and 0 from J, leaving 6 bases between them. Germline CDR1 and CDR2: MNHEY and SVGEGT. The CDR3 runs to 13 residues. CDR3 nucleotides: TGTGCCAGCAGAAGCAATAGCAATCAGCCCCAGCATTTT. It encodes CASRSNSNQPQHF.

This clonotype came up many times. The genes are TRBV20-1 and TRBJ2-5; TRBD2 aligns across 8 bases. Germline loops: CDR1 DFQATT, CDR2 SNEGSKA (reference sequence). The CDR3 consists of 15 residues. Losses at the gene ends were 3 bases for V and 7 bases for J; bases not matched to a gene: 13. The CDR3 spells CSASSSGPAGGTQYF. The CDR3 nucleotides read TGCAGTGCTAGCTCTAGCGGGCCCGCGGGGGGGACCCAGTACTTC.

The rearrangement joins TRBV5-1 to TRBJ2-1; no clear D gene. Between the trimmed V and J ends, which lost 4 bases and 2 bases, there was a span of 10 bases. The CDR3 runs 14 residues. Germline values: CDR1 SGHRS, CDR2 YFSETQ. In nucleotides, the CDR3 is TGCGCCAGCAGCCCAGCCCCCCCCTACAATGAGCAGTTCTTC. It specifies CASSPAPPYNEQFF. Looking up the rest from reference TRBV5-1 and TRBJ2-1 gives the full variable domain: KAGVTQTPRYLIKTRGQQVTLSCSPISGHRSVSWYQQTPGQGLQFLFEYFSETQRNKGNFPGRFSGRQFSNSRSEMNVSTLELGDSALYLCASSPAPPYNEQFFGPGTRLTVL.

A few counts support this clonotype. This chain connects TRBV28 to TRBJ2-4; a possible D gene is TRBD2 (5 bases). This CDR3 has 16 amino acids. Germline CDR1 MDHEN, CDR2 SYDVKM. The germline V and J ends were trimmed by 6 bases and 0 bases, with 15 bases remaining between them. The CDR3 loop is CASRSLDSLAKNIQYF. CDR3 DNA sequence: TGTGCCAGCAGATCCCTGGACTCACTAGCCAAAAACATTCAGTACTTC.

The table lists this clonotype with many counts. This rearrangement joins TRBV30 to TRBJ2-7, with 11 nucleotides matching TRBD1. V lost 0 bases, J lost 2 bases, and 3 bases stayed unmatched. This CDR3 region has 15 residues. Germline assignment: CDR1 GTSNPN and CDR2 SVGIG (reference sequence). The DNA of the CDR3 is TGTGCCTGGAGTGTAGGACAGGGGGCAACCTACGAGCAGTACTTC. It codes for CAWSVGQGATYEQYF.

This clonotype came up many times. The V call is TRBV12-3 or TRBV12-4, the J call TRBJ2-3, with a tentative D call TRBD1 (6 bases). The CDR3 length is 13 residues. Between the trimmed V and J ends, which lost 5 bases and 0 bases, there was a span of 6 bases. The CDR3 DNA reads as TGTGCCAGCAGTGGACAGAGCACAGATACGCAGTATTTT. The encoded protein is CASSGQSTDTQYF.

This clonotype has ten or more counts. This chain connects TRBV7-6 to TRBJ2-5, with unresolved D. The CDR3 sequence is 11 residues long. Trimming removed 7 bases from V and 5 bases from J, with 8 bases in between. CDR1 and CDR2 (germline): SGHVS, FNYEAQ. The CDR3 here is CASTPGETQYF. CDR3 DNA: TGTGCCAGCACGCCCGGGGAGACCCAGTACTTC.

Ten or more counts support this clonotype. The chain combines TRBV11-2 with TRBJ1-3; D is undetermined. The germline V gene encodes CDR1 SGHAT and CDR2 FQNNGV. The CDR3 contains 14 residues. Deletions cut 5 bases from V and 1 base from J, with 9 bases between. The CDR3: CASSVGLSGNTIYF. DNA for the CDR3: TGTGCCAGCAGCGTAGGACTTTCTGGAAACACCATATATTTT. Variable domain in full (rest from reference TRBV11-2 and TRBJ1-3): EAGVAQSPRYKIIEKRQSVAFWCNPISGHATLYWYQQILGQGPKLLIQFQNNGVVDDSQLPKDRFSAERLKGVDSTLKIQPAKLEDSAVYLCASSVGLSGNTIYFGEGSWLTVV.

There are many counts of this clonotype. The chain carries TRBV18 and TRBJ2-5, with D tentatively TRBD1 (6 bases). Trimming took 3 bases from V and 1 from J, leaving 9 bases between them. CDR3 length equals 14 residues. From germline, CDR1 is KGHSH and CDR2 LQKENI. The CDR3 loop is CASSPGTLQETQYF. CDR3 bases: TGTGCCAGCTCACCCGGGACACTCCAAGAGACCCAGTACTTC.

On this clonotype: A much larger clone lies one base from this, so it may be a read error. The chain joins TRBV18 to TRBJ1-3; D perhaps matches TRBD1 (6 bases). The CDR3 loop spans 16 amino acids. Germline V gives CDR1 KGHSH, CDR2 LQKENI. The CDR3 here is CAGSPTGQLSGNTIYF. The CDR3 region has the DNA TGTGCCGGCTCACCAACAGGACAGCTCTCTGGAAACACCATATATTTT.

V and J are TRBV3-1 and TRBJ2-7, with 7 positions matching TRBD2. V trimming: 0 bases; J trimming: 0 bases; junction bases outside the gene matches: 8. This CDR3 has 17 amino acids. Germline lookup yields CDR1 LGHDT and CDR2 YNNKEL (reference sequence). In DNA form, the CDR3 reads TGTGCCAGCAGCCAAGATTGGGAGGGGACTGCCTCCTACGAGCAGTACTTC. Translating it yields CASSQDWEGTASYEQYF.

In this sample, this clonotype turned up many times. The chain joins TRBV28 to TRBJ2-3, with D possibly TRBD2 on 6 matching bases. Germline V gene sequence: CDR1 MDHEN, CDR2 SYDVKM. Trimming took 4 bases from V and 0 from J, leaving 20 bases between them. This CDR3 is built from 18 residues. The CDR3 reads CASSYGGLGGISTDTQYF. CDR3 nucleotide sequence: TGTGCCAGCAGTTATGGGGGTTTAGGCGGGATTAGCACAGATACGCAGTATTTT. The whole variable domain, remainder taken from reference TRBV28 and TRBJ2-3, is DVKVTQSSRYLVKRTGEKVFLECVQDMDHENMFWYRQDPGLGLRLIYFSYDVKMKEKGDIPEGYSVSREKKERFSLILESASTNQTSMYLCASSYGGLGGISTDTQYFGPGTRLTVL.

This chain uses TRBV24-1 with TRBJ2-1; TRBD2 agrees at 15 bases. Germline V gene sequence: CDR1 KGHDR, CDR2 SFDVKD. The CDR3 extends over 18 amino acids. The V and J ends lost 4 bases and 7 bases, in that order; junction bases with no gene match: 10. The CDR3 sequence: CATSDPGLAGGPRNEQFF. In DNA form, the CDR3 reads TGTGCCACCAGTGACCCCGGACTAGCGGGAGGGCCAAGGAATGAGCAGTTCTTC.

This clonotype was detected many times. The gene calls are TRBV18 and TRBJ2-7; TRBD2 aligns across 9 bases. CDR1 and CDR2 (germline): KGHSH, LQKENI. This CDR3 comprises 16 residues. Unmatched junction bases numbered 12, after V lost 2 bases and J lost 7 bases. The CDR3 nucleotides read TGTGCCAGCTCACCATTGAGTAGCGGGAGTGGTCGTGAGCAGTACTTC. This gives the protein CASSPLSSGSGREQYF.

The chain employs TRBV11-2 and TRBJ2-2; 9 nucleotides agree with TRBD1. CDR1 and CDR2 (germline): SGHAT, FQNNGV. This CDR3 is built from 13 residues. The ends lost 0 bases at V and 16 bases at J; junction bases unmatched: 6. CDR3 amino acids: CASSLEGTGRTFF. In DNA form, the CDR3 reads TGTGCCAGCAGCTTAGAAGGGACAGGGCGAACGTTTTTT.